This TCR beta chain is from a study of spatial heterogeneity in lung cancer. About the study: The study sequenced follow-up PBMC samples when they were available, at a median of around 2 years after resection.

Germline V lookup: CDR1 SGHAT, CDR2 FQNNGV. With 4 bases clipped from V and 4 bases from J, the junction kept 11 bases outside the gene matches. This CDR3 has 17 residues. Time point given: blood at routine non-recurrence follow-up after resection. Unsorted whole RNA of tumor, nontumor lung or frozen PBMC was sequenced. TCRdb used MiXCR to reprocess the 5' RACE reads, holding one entry per CDR3 protein. In the table there are more than 95,000 distinct CDR3 sequences, 12% of which are singletons. The sequencing used PBMCs, collected at follow-up. The chain joins TRBV11-2 to TRBJ2-2; 8 bases line up with TRBD2. The source of this sequence is a male donor with early-stage non-small cell lung cancer. The CDR3 spells CASSSLAGMLLTGELFF. Here the CDR3 DNA reads TGTGCCAGCAGCTCTTTAGCGGGAATGCTTCTCACCGGGGAGCTGTTTTTT.